This T cell receptor (beta chain) was documented in a study of regulatory T cells in long-lasting Graves disease. Study findings and constraints: Accuracy may have suffered from the small sample size. Persistent disease showed a preference for TRBV28, TRBJ1-2 and TRBJ2-5.

The CDR3 runs to 14 residues. Trimming removed 6 bases from V and 7 bases from J, with 19 bases in between. HTBI primers from iRepertoire and Arm-PCR of CDR3 regions yielded the TCR beta libraries. TCRdb independently ran MiXCR on the multiplex PCR reads; one entry per CDR3 protein. The repertoire has some 370,000 distinct CDR3 sequences, approximately 12% of them found once; the top ten carry around 18%. Turning to this clonotype: The antigen remains unidentified. This likely stems from a read error, as it lies one base from a far larger clone.

The time point is: newly diagnosed GD, antithyroid drugs for less than 3 months. Following extraction of RNA from PBMCs, that RNA was used to make the TCR library. These sequences were also reported in another study, on T cells in Graves' hyperthyroidism and ophthalmopathy. In that study: These patients, aged 18 to 65, had recently diagnosed hyperthyroidism lasting under 2 months. An initial round of RT-PCR targeting the TCR CDR3 relied on the HTBI primer set.

The chain couples TRBV12-3 or TRBV12-4 to TRBJ2-7, with a tentative D call TRBD2 (5 bases). The TCR originated in a woman under 30 with Graves disease. The sequences come from peripheral blood mononuclear cells (PBMCs), collected at new diagnosis, from a patient treated with antithyroid drugs. The CDR3 DNA follows: TGTGCCAGCAGGGGAGACTTAGGCTACAATGAGCAGTACTTC. Translating gives CASRGDLGYNEQYF.